This paragraph covers one T cell receptor beta chain sequence. Its cognate antigen is unknown. Germline-derived CDR1 and CDR2 are MNHNS and SASEGT. This CDR3 is 13 amino acids long. V was pared by 6 bases and J by 4 bases, with 10 bases between. This record belongs to a study of shared clonotypes between healthy human individuals. Study-level results: Around 5% was the fraction of naive CD4 clonotypes found shared across several donors. Compared with memory subsets, naive subsets generally had larger estimated richness.

Here immunoSEQ multiplex PCR was the method, and the copy in TCRdb shows in-frame clones only, minus some. Here the sample spans approximately 1.5 million clones, 95% to 99% being singletons. The material sequenced was naive CD4+ T cells sorted from blood. Subset of the sample: CD45RA+ positively selected. The chain couples TRBV6-1 to TRBJ2-1; D is unclear. The receptor comes from a man aged 25 to 45 in good health. The CDR3 reads CASRTGPYNEQFF. CDR3 nucleotide sequence: TGTGCCAGCAGAACCGGGCCGTACAATGAGCAGTTCTTC.